This T cell receptor (beta chain) appears in the sequencing data of a study of T cells in Graves' hyperthyroidism and ophthalmopathy. Whole-study results and caveats: Blood held most thyroid clonotypes expanded above 0.001 frequency. Progression to ophthalmopathy was predicted a median of 6.5 months early.

This clonotype was seen at least ten times. Its cognate antigen is unknown. V was pared by 2 bases and J by 1 base, with 17 bases of the junction left unmatched. In germline, CDR1 is MNHNS, CDR2 SASEGT. This CDR3 is built from 20 residues. The investigators amplified TCR beta CDR3 regions from RNA transcripts. First-round RT-PCR targeting the TCR CDR3 was performed with the HTBI primer set. One entry per CDR3 protein, called by TCRdb with MiXCR from the multiplex PCR reads. The data hold about 400,000 distinct CDR3 sequences, with more than 14% observed a single time. The receptor's source is a woman aged 25 to 39 with Graves' ophthalmopathy. The chain couples TRBV6-1 to TRBJ2-7, with 10 bases identical to TRBD2. The sample comprised blood. The CDR3: CASSEPPGSGGPIWSYEQYF. The CDR3 nucleotides are TGTGCCAGCAGTGAACCTCCCGGTAGCGGGGGGCCCATTTGGTCCTACGAGCAGTACTTC.